This TCR beta chain comes out of a study of primary melanoma T cells and metastatic recurrence. As for the study in general: Tumors were T2–T4 primary melanomas thicker than 1 mm. The study's findings and limits: The tumor T-cell fraction reportedly predicted progression-free survival independently of thickness, ulceration, mitotic rate and age. A T-cell-mediated antitumor response in primary melanoma was only suggested. T-cell fraction over 20% seemed protective regardless of ulceration or nodes.

Notes on this clone: What it binds is unknown.

Profiled with immunoSEQ multiplex PCR; TCRdb holds only in-frame clones, not every one. The data contain about 1,500 clones, 70% to 80% of them seen just once; the ten biggest clones take up approximately 35%. In germline, CDR1 is LNHNV, CDR2 YYDKDF (reference sequence). With 0 bases clipped from V and 2 bases from J, the junction kept 6 bases outside the gene matches. CDR3 length: 17 residues. The sample taken for sequencing was melanoma tumor tissue. The chain couples TRBV15 to TRBJ2-2; 7 bases map to TRBD1. The origin of this receptor is a human donor with melanoma. Written as DNA, the CDR3 is TGTGCCACCAGCAGAGATCGTAACAGGGGTAACACCGGGGAGCTGTTTTTT. Protein product: CATSRDRNRGNTGELFF.